This T cell receptor beta chain was sequenced in a study of patients and donors after allogeneic stem cell transplantation. CDR1 is SGHVS, CDR2 FQNEAQ, per germline. J lost 6 bases, V lost 7 bases, and 12 bases had no gene match. This CDR3 has 14 residues. Via MiXCR, TCRdb re-called the RT-PCR reads, giving one row per CDR3 protein. Of 200,000 to 250,000 distinct CDR3 sequences listed, 13% to 15% were seen once; the top ten hold more than 9%. The chain carries TRBV7-8 and TRBJ2-7; the match to TRBD2 covers 7 bases. The material sequenced was blood, either unsorted or a sorted T cell fraction (not recorded which). This receptor was obtained from a human donor who was either an allogeneic HSCT recipient or a stem cell or donor lymphocyte infusion donor (not recorded which). It is not recorded whose cells these are; they may come from a transplant donor. In nucleotides, the CDR3 is TGTGCCAGCACCAGCAAAAAGCGGGACTCCGAGCAGTACTTC. It is translated as CASTSKKRDSEQYF.